One sample yielded the 30 T cell receptor beta chains listed below, sequenced in a study of T-cell memory formation after mild COVID-19. Using its own MiXCR run on the 5' RACE reads, TCRdb lists one record per CDR3 protein. The sample has 160,000 or so distinct CDR3 sequences; about a third are singletons. Sequencing was performed on PBMCs or a T cell subset sorted from them (not recorded which). Receptor source: an adult woman who had mild COVID-19 (a few samples of this study predate the infection). Cell type and time point are not known.

The chain is built from TRBV3-1 and TRBJ2-7, with D tentatively TRBD2 (7 bases). CDR3 length equals 16 residues. With 1 base removed from V and 3 bases from J, the gap between germline ends came to 16 bases. Germline-derived CDR1 and CDR2 are LGHDT and YNNKEL (reference sequence). The CDR3 DNA is TGTGCCAGCAGCCAAGGATCCGGCGGGGGCGGCTACGAGCAGTACTTC. This translates into CASSQGSGGGGYEQYF.

This clonotype was seen only a few times. The V and J genes are TRBV7-9 and TRBJ1-4, with a possible D match to TRBD1 (5 bases). This CDR3 has 13 amino acids. V was pared by 1 base and J by 5 bases, with 5 bases between. Per the germline V gene, CDR1 is SEHNR and CDR2 is FQNEAQ (reference sequence). CDR3 coding DNA: TGTGCCAGCAGCTTAGACAGGAATGAAAAACTGTTTTTT. Its translation: CASSLDRNEKLFF.

This chain connects TRBV15 to TRBJ2-1, with a tentative D call TRBD1 (6 bases). The CDR3 spans 16 residues. The germline CDR1 and CDR2 sequences are LNHNV and YYDKDF (reference sequence). Trimming left V 3 bases short and J 0 bases short, with 12 bases between. In nucleotides, the CDR3 is TGTGCCACCAGCAGGGACAGAATTAACTCCTACAATGAGCAGTTCTTC. Protein product: CATSRDRINSYNEQFF.

This chain joins TRBV7-3 and TRBJ2-1, with TRBD2 identical over 8 bases. Germline V gene sequence: CDR1 SGHTA, CDR2 FQGTGA. Trimming at V came to 0 bases and at J to 2 bases, leaving 3 bases not matched to a gene. The CDR3 is 16 residues long. This chain's CDR3 is CASSLTLGGAYNEQFF. CDR3 nucleotide sequence: TGTGCCAGCAGCTTAACCCTCGGGGGGGCCTACAATGAGCAGTTCTTC.

A word on this clonotype: A junction boundary mismatches the germline segment, possibly from a read error. CDR3 sequence reads: CAIQAVNQETQYF. The CDR3 nucleotides are TGTGCCATCCAGGCGGTAAACCAGGAGACCCAGTACTTC. The chain is built from TRBV10-3 and TRBJ2-5; D not resolved. The CDR3 has 13 residues. CDR1 is ENHRY and CDR2 is SYGVKD in the germline V gene.

V usage is TRBV12-5 and J usage is TRBJ1-3; 8 bases map to TRBD1. CDR1 and CDR2 from the germline V gene are LGHNT and FRNRAP. The CDR3 has 15 amino acids. V dropped 3 bases and J dropped 0; count of bases not matched to a gene: 1. CDR3 DNA sequence: TGTGCTAGTGGTTTTACAGGGGGCTCTGGAAACACCATATATTTT. It codes for CASGFTGGSGNTIYF.

This chain connects TRBV4-2 to TRBJ2-7; the match to TRBD2 covers 8 bases. With 0 bases clipped from V and 7 bases from J, the junction kept 8 bases outside the gene matches. The CDR3 has 15 residues. Germline values: CDR1 LGHNA, CDR2 YNFKEQ. CDR3 sequence: CASSQDRVAGTEQYF. The DNA for the CDR3 is TGTGCCAGCAGCCAAGATAGGGTAGCGGGAACAGAGCAGTACTTC.

This clonotype occurred a few times. This rearrangement joins TRBV7-9 to TRBJ1-1; TRBD1 matches 11 bases. Trimming took 1 base from V and 5 from J; bases not matched to a gene: 3. CDR1 is SEHNR, CDR2 FQNEAQ, per germline (reference sequence). The length of the CDR3 is 15 residues. CDR3 residues: CASSLVGTGGTEAFF. The CDR3 DNA reads as TGTGCCAGCAGCTTAGTGGGGACAGGGGGAACTGAAGCTTTCTTT.

The chain uses TRBV7-2 and TRBJ2-3; D possibly corresponds to TRBD2 (5 bases). CDR1 SGHTA and CDR2 FQGNSA come from the germline V gene. V lost 5 bases to trimming and J lost 2 bases, with 17 bases between them. CDR3 size: 16 residues. The CDR3 DNA sequence: TGTGCCAGCAGCCGCGGCCGGACTCGGACCACAGATACGCAGTATTTT. Translating it yields CASSRGRTRTTDTQYF.

This rearrangement joins TRBV7-9 to TRBJ1-4; no firm D call. The CDR3 length is 14 residues. The germline gives CDR1 SEHNR, CDR2 FQNEAQ (reference sequence). V was trimmed by 2 bases and J by 6 bases, leaving 10 bases between them. CDR3 coding DNA: TGTGCCAGCAGCTTACGGGTCGAGGATGAAAAACTGTTTTTT. Residues: CASSLRVEDEKLFF.

CDR3 in amino acids: CASSQDQGLPGANVLTF. For the CDR3, the DNA is TGCGCCAGCAGCCAAGACCAGGGCTTACCTGGGGCCAACGTCCTGACTTTC. The chain links TRBV4-3 to TRBJ2-6, with a possible D match to TRBD1 (5 bases). The germline V and J ends were trimmed by 0 bases and 2 bases, with 11 bases remaining between them. Germline V gives CDR1 LGHNA, CDR2 YSLEER. CDR3 size: 17 residues.

This chain joins TRBV24-1 and TRBJ2-5; no clear D. The CDR3 extends over 23 amino acids. V was cut by 9 bases and J by 3 bases, with 43 bases left in between. Germline-derived CDR1 and CDR2 are KGHDR and SFDVKD. In nucleotides, the CDR3 is TGTGCCACCGACCTTTACACCGGCCCATGGAGTTACACCTTCGATGCTTTGAAAGAGACCCAGTACTTC. This codes for CATDLYTGPWSYTFDALKETQYF.

This clonotype has only a few counts. The chain uses TRBV7-3 and TRBJ2-1; 15 bases line up with TRBD2. The CDR3 is made up of 16 amino acids. Losses at the gene ends were 3 bases for V and 6 bases for J; bases not matched to a gene: 3. Germline V CDR1 and CDR2: SGHTA, FQGTGA. The CDR3 DNA reads TGTGCCAGCAGCTTGGGGACTAGCGGGGGGATCAATGAGCAGTTCTTC. Residues: CASSLGTSGGINEQFF.

By proportion, this clonotype is medium-sized. This chain joins TRBV7-9 and TRBJ2-7; D remains ambiguous. The V and J ends lost 1 base and 3 bases respectively, with 10 bases between them. Looked up from germline, CDR1 is SEHNR and CDR2 is FQNEAQ (reference sequence). This CDR3 contains 14 residues. CDR3 sequence: CASSLVLTDYEQYF. The CDR3 region has the DNA TGTGCCAGCAGCTTAGTTTTAACAGACTACGAGCAGTACTTC.

This clonotype was picked up a small number of times. The chain combines TRBV3-1 with TRBJ1-5; no clear D gene. Trimming shortened V by 4 bases and J by 4 bases, and 8 bases separated the two germline ends. CDR3 length: 13 amino acids. Germline CDR1 and CDR2: LGHDT and YNNKEL (reference sequence). CDR3 region: CASSRGQNQPQHF. CDR3 nucleotide sequence: TGTGCCAGCAGCCGTGGTCAGAATCAGCCCCAGCATTTT.

This chain uses TRBV20-1 with TRBJ2-7, with no clear D. The V end lost 2 bases, the J end lost 4 bases, and 12 bases lay between the germline ends. The CDR3 loop spans 13 amino acids. Germline CDR1 reads DFQATT; CDR2 reads SNEGSKA (reference sequence). CDR3 coding DNA: TGCAGTGCTAGATCTAGGTCTTTTTACGAGCAGTACTTC. Amino acid sequence: CSARSRSFYEQYF.

This clonotype has only a few counts. The rearrangement uses TRBV12-3 or TRBV12-4 and TRBJ2-5; TRBD1 aligns across 10 bases. The CDR3 is made up of 15 amino acids. V gave up 6 bases and J gave up 5 bases; unmatched junction bases: 9. CDR3 protein: CASRPGQGIWETQYF. The CDR3 nucleotides read TGTGCCAGCAGGCCGGGACAGGGGATATGGGAGACCCAGTACTTC.

The chain employs TRBV12-3 or TRBV12-4 and TRBJ2-1; D unclear. The CDR3 contains 14 residues. V lost 6 bases to trimming and J lost 5 bases, with 14 bases between them. CDR3 bases: TGTGCCAGCAGGAAGCTCACGAGAGACAATGAGCAGTTCTTC. Protein sequence: CASRKLTRDNEQFF.

In its sample, this clonotype was seen a few times. CDR3 region: CASSQEVGSYGYTF. CDR3 bases: TGCGCCAGCAGCCAAGAAGTAGGGTCCTATGGCTACACCTTC. This chain uses TRBV4-3 with TRBJ1-2, with D unresolved. The V gene's germline CDR1 is LGHNA and CDR2 YSLEER. This CDR3 contains 14 residues. V lost 0 bases and J lost 4, with 9 bases in between.

V is TRBV6-2 or TRBV6-3 and J is TRBJ1-1; 9 positions agree with TRBD1. Germline values: CDR1 MNHEY, CDR2 SVGEGT. Unmatched junction bases numbered 8, after V lost 5 bases and J lost 4 bases. The CDR3 loop spans 15 amino acids. The CDR3 DNA reads TGTGCCAGCAGTCACACCGGGACAGGGAGCACTGAAGCTTTCTTT. It is translated as CASSHTGTGSTEAFF.

This clonotype was observed a handful of times. The chain employs TRBV3-1 and TRBJ1-3; TRBD1 matches 9 bases. The trim removed 5 bases at V and 4 bases at J, leaving 9 bases unmatched. Germline V lookup: CDR1 LGHDT, CDR2 YNNKEL (reference sequence). CDR3 size: 16 residues. In nucleotides, the CDR3 is TGTGCCAGCAGCACCCGGGACAGGGACCCCGGAAACACCATATATTTT. Protein product: CASSTRDRDPGNTIYF.

A few counts support this clonotype. This rearrangement joins TRBV14 to TRBJ2-7, with D unclear. The CDR3 length is 14 residues. Germline CDR1 SGHDN, CDR2 FVKESK. Trimming took 2 bases from V and 0 from J, leaving 8 bases between them. The CDR3 reads CASSQSRISYEQYF. CDR3 coding DNA: TGTGCCAGCAGCCAAAGCCGAATCTCCTACGAGCAGTACTTC.

The V gene is TRBV12-3 or TRBV12-4, the J gene TRBJ1-1; TRBD1 agrees at 10 bases. V shed 10 bases, J shed 0 bases, and the junction held 20 bases outside the gene matches. The CDR3 sequence is 19 residues long. This chain's CDR3 is CATPKGDRGPPLLNTEAFF. CDR3 nucleotides: TGTGCCACCCCTAAGGGGGACAGGGGACCCCCCCTCCTGAACACTGAAGCTTTCTTT.

This rearrangement joins TRBV29-1 to TRBJ2-7; 7 positions match TRBD2. In germline, CDR1 is SQVTM, CDR2 ANQGSEA. Unmatched junction bases numbered 7, after V lost 2 bases and J lost 6 bases. The length of the CDR3 is 13 residues. The CDR3 DNA is TGCAGCGTTGAACAGGGAGGGCGAGGCGAGCAGTACTTC. This sequence encodes CSVEQGGRGEQYF.

The J gene is TRBJ2-2, the V gene TRBV12-3 or TRBV12-4; tentatively, D is TRBD1 or TRBD2 (5 bases each). Trimming shortened V by 3 bases and J by 1 base, and 9 bases separated the two germline ends. This CDR3 region has 15 residues. The CDR3, as DNA: TGTGCCAGCAGTTTTGGGGGTTTGAACACCGGGGAGCTGTTTTTT. This gives the protein CASSFGGLNTGELFF.

The chain couples TRBV7-9 to TRBJ1-4; 9 bases are shared with TRBD1. J lost 8 bases, V lost 5 bases, and 9 bases had no gene match. The CDR3 has 15 residues. CDR1 and CDR2 from the germline V gene are SEHNR and FQNEAQ (reference sequence). CDR3 nucleotide sequence: TGTGCCAGCAGCGCCCCCGGGACAGGGAAAGAAAAACTGTTTTTT. Its protein product is CASSAPGTGKEKLFF.

V and J are TRBV5-1 and TRBJ2-7, with D hard to call. This CDR3 is built from 13 residues. Deletions cut 6 bases from V and 1 base from J, with 11 bases between. Germline values: CDR1 SGHRS, CDR2 YFSETQ. CDR3 nucleotides: TGCGCCAGCACCTGGCAGGAATCCTACGAGCAGTACTTC. Translation: CASTWQESYEQYF.

This clonotype was recorded a few times. This chain uses TRBV20-1 with TRBJ2-7; D possibly corresponds to TRBD1 (6 bases). The CDR3 totals 16 residues. V lost 0 bases and J lost 0, with 15 bases in between. Germline values: CDR1 DFQATT, CDR2 SNEGSKA (reference sequence). This chain's CDR3 is CSARDGGRGFSYEQYF. CDR3 nucleotides: TGCAGTGCTAGAGATGGGGGCCGGGGTTTCTCCTACGAGCAGTACTTC.

The V gene is TRBV7-3, the J gene TRBJ2-1; either TRBD1 or TRBD2 may supply D (5 bases each). From germline, CDR1 is SGHTA and CDR2 FQGTGA. Trimming cost V 5 bases and J 4 bases, with 15 bases left between them. The CDR3 loop spans 15 amino acids. The CDR3 loop reads CASSRGASGYNEQFF. The CDR3 DNA reads as TGTGCCAGCAGCCGAGGGGCCTCCGGGTACAATGAGCAGTTCTTC.

This clonotype came up a few times. The chain joins TRBV5-1 to TRBJ2-1; the D is unclear. Trimming removed 1 base at V and 3 bases at J, with 5 bases between. The germline V gene has CDR1 SGHRS and CDR2 YFSETQ. The CDR3 length is 13 residues. The CDR3 region is CASSLQIYNEQFF. CDR3 bases: TGCGCCAGCAGCTTGCAAATCTACAATGAGCAGTTCTTC.